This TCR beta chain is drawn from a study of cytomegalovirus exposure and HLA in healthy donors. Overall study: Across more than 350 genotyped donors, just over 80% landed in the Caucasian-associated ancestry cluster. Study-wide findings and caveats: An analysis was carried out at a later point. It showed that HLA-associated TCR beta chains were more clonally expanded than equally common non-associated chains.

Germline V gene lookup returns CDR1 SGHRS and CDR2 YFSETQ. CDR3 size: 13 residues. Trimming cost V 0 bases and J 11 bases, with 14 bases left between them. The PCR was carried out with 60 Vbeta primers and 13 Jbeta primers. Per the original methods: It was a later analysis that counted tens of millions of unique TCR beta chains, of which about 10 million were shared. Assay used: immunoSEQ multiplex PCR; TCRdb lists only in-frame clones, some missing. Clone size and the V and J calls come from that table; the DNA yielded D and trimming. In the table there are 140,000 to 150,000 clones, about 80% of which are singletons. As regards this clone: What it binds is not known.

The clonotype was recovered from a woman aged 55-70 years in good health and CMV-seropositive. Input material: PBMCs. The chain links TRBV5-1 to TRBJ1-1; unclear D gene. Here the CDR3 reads CASSLAAGLYAFF. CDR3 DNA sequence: TGCGCCAGCAGCTTGGCCGCGGGGTTGTACGCTTTCTTT.